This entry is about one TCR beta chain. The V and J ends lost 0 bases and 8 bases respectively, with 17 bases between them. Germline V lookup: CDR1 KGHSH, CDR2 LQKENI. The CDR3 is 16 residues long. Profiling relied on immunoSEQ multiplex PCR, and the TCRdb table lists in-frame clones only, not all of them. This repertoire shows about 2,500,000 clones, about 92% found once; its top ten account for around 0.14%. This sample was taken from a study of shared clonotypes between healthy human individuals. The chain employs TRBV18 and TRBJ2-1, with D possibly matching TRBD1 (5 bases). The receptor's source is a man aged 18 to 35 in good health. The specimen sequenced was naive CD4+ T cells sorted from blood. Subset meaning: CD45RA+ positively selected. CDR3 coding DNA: TGTGCCAGCTCACCACCGGGCAGGGTCTCGTATTATGAGCAGTTCTTC. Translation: CASSPPGRVSYYEQFF.